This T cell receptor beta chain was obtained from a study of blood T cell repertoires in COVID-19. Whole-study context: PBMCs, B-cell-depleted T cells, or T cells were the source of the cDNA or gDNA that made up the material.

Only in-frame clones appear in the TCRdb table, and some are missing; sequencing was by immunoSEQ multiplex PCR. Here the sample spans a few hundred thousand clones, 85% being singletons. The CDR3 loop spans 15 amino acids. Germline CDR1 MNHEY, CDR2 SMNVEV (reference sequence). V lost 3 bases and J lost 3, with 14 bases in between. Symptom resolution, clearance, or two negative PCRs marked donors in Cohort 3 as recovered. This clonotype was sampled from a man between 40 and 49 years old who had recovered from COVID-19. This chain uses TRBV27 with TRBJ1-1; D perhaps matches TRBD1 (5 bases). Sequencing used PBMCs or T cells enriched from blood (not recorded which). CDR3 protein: CASSFREVWHTEAFF. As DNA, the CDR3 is TGTGCCAGCAGTTTCAGGGAAGTTTGGCACACTGAAGCTTTCTTT.